The rows below give T cell receptor beta chains drawn from one sample of a study of shared clonotypes between healthy human individuals. The data were produced by immunoSEQ multiplex PCR, yet TCRdb's version contains in-frame clones alone and is incomplete. The sample shows about 490,000 clones, roughly 85% of them seen only once. What was sequenced was PBMCs. The receptors shown here come from a woman aged 40 to 55 in good health. Some clones in this sample may be carry-over from other donors' samples. Both conserved end residues are part of each CDR3.

v_gene: TRBV27
j_gene: TRBJ1-1
CDR3aa: CASSPRPAGDTEAFF

v_gene: TRBV5-1
j_gene: TRBJ1-6
CDR3aa: CASSLEGGPLHF

v_gene: TRBV28
j_gene: TRBJ1-4
CDR3aa: CASSILDKKLFF

v_gene: TRBV11-2
j_gene: TRBJ2-2
CDR3aa: CASSALAGGNTGELFF

v_gene: TRBV28
j_gene: TRBJ1-6
CDR3aa: CASTTIGQNHSPLHF

v_gene: TRBV18
j_gene: TRBJ1-1
CDR3aa: CASSPHPRGSTEAFF

v_gene: TRBV10-3
j_gene: TRBJ1-2
CDR3aa: CAISEESTNGYTF

v_gene: TRBV29-1
j_gene: TRBJ2-3
CDR3aa: CSVEAGRTGTDTQYF

v_gene: TRBV18
j_gene: TRBJ2-7
CDR3aa: CASSPAGGVEQYF

v_gene: TRBV19
j_gene: TRBJ1-5
CDR3aa: CASSIGETAQPQHF

v_gene: TRBV7-9
j_gene: TRBJ2-5
CDR3aa: CASSRSSGGQETQYF

v_gene: TRBV18
j_gene: TRBJ2-1
CDR3aa: CASSWTSGNNEQFF

v_gene: TRBV7-8
j_gene: TRBJ1-2
CDR3aa: CASSPDKNYGYTF

v_gene: TRBV5-6
j_gene: TRBJ2-7
CDR3aa: CASSGRGPRGDEQYF

v_gene: TRBV6-5
j_gene: TRBJ1-1
CDR3aa: CASSYAGPDGAEAFF

v_gene: TRBV28
j_gene: TRBJ1-1
CDR3aa: CASSSHFPAFF

v_gene: TRBV4-1
j_gene: TRBJ2-1
CDR3aa: CASSQDPVRAPWHEQFF

v_gene: TRBV5-4
j_gene: TRBJ2-3
CDR3aa: CASSRGLAGVADTQYF

v_gene: TRBV2
j_gene: TRBJ2-3
CDR3aa: CASSWDAFTDTQYF

v_gene: TRBV27
j_gene: TRBJ2-7
CDR3aa: CASSISGRVSYEQYF

v_gene: TRBV6-1
j_gene: TRBJ2-7
CDR3aa: CASSEDGRAYYEQYF

v_gene: TRBV10-3
j_gene: TRBJ1-5
CDR3aa: CAISEGGPGSRPQHF

v_gene: TRBV6-1
j_gene: TRBJ2-5
CDR3aa: CASSRQGETQYF

v_gene: TRBV28
j_gene: TRBJ1-4
CDR3aa: CASSLPQGAISEKLFF

v_gene: TRBV28
j_gene: TRBJ2-7
CDR3aa: CASSSRVKGRLLEQYF

v_gene: TRBV11-3
j_gene: TRBJ2-1
CDR3aa: CASSLGWPSGSYEQFF

v_gene: TRBV25-1
j_gene: TRBJ2-3
CDR3aa: CASSVTSGIWVDTQYF

v_gene: TRBV6-6
j_gene: TRBJ2-5
CDR3aa: CASSPGAETQYF

v_gene: TRBV7-6
j_gene: TRBJ1-3
CDR3aa: CASSKTGTENTIYF

v_gene: TRBV28
j_gene: TRBJ2-1
CDR3aa: CATSPVDRDTNEQFF

v_gene: TRBV7-2
j_gene: TRBJ2-3
CDR3aa: CASSLGGLTDTQYF

v_gene: TRBV7-9
j_gene: TRBJ2-2
CDR3aa: CASSLRSGDRAITGELFF

v_gene: TRBV6-1
j_gene: TRBJ2-7
CDR3aa: CASSVWQGAYEQYF

v_gene: TRBV5-1
j_gene: TRBJ2-5
CDR3aa: CASSPGQGRETQYF

v_gene: TRBV5-1
j_gene: TRBJ1-1
CDR3aa: CASNLGQGGEAFF

v_gene: TRBV5-6
j_gene: TRBJ2-2
CDR3aa: CASSWRQGANTGELFF

v_gene: TRBV7-9
j_gene: TRBJ2-7
CDR3aa: CASSSGLAGVSEQYF

v_gene: TRBV4-3
j_gene: TRBJ2-1
CDR3aa: CASSPLVSNEQFF

v_gene: TRBV4-1
j_gene: TRBJ1-4
CDR3aa: CASSQVLRRQGANEKLFF

v_gene: TRBV5-1
j_gene: TRBJ2-7
CDR3aa: CASSLGGSGSNEQYF

v_gene: TRBV11-2
j_gene: TRBJ2-1
CDR3aa: CASSLTSGRHNEQFF

v_gene: TRBV7-9
j_gene: TRBJ1-1
CDR3aa: CASSTGANTEAFF

v_gene: TRBV19
j_gene: TRBJ2-1
CDR3aa: CASSIGAAPDNEQFF